Below, one T cell receptor beta chain is given with its context. The CDR3 covers 14 residues. With V trimmed by 4 bases and J by 8 bases, 7 bases remained unmatched. CDR1 and CDR2 from the germline V gene are SGDLS and YYNGEE. This sample was taken from a study of cytomegalovirus exposure and HLA in healthy donors. The PCR employed 60 Vbeta primers together with 13 Jbeta primers. Profiled with immunoSEQ multiplex PCR; TCRdb holds only in-frame clones, not every one. The table records around 130,000 clones, about 71% of them present only once. The sequenced material came from PBMCs. This chain joins TRBV9 and TRBJ1-4; 8 bases line up with TRBD1. The sequence derives from an older woman in good health and CMV-seropositive. The CDR3 region is CASSPGQGYEKLFF. CDR3 coding DNA: TGTGCCAGCAGCCCAGGACAGGGTTACGAAAAACTGTTTTTT.